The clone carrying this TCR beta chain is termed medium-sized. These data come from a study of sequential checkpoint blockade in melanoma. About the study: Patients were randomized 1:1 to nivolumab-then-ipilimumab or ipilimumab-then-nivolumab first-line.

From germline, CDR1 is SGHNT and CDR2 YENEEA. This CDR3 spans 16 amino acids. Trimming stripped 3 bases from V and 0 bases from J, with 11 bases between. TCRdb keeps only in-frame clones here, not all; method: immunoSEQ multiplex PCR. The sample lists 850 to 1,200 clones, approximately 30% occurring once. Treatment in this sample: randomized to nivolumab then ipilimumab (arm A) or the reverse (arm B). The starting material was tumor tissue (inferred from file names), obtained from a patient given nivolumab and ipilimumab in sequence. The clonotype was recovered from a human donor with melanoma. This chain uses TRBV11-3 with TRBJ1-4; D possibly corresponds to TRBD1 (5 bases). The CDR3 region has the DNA TGTGCCAGCAGCTTGCTGACAGATGCAACTAATGAAAAACTGTTTTTT. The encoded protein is CASSLLTDATNEKLFF.